Sequencing of this T cell receptor (beta chain) was carried out in a study of cytomegalovirus exposure and HLA in healthy donors. Study-level results: In a later analysis, V- and J-gene trimming of beta chains associated with a DCLRE1C missense variant, replicated independently.

Comment on this clone: Its antigen is as yet unknown.

Despite likely unrecorded immune exposures, the donors were nominally healthy at the time of sampling. CDR3 length equals 13 residues. V was pared by 5 bases and J by 9 bases, with 11 bases between. The germline V gene has CDR1 SGHAT and CDR2 FQNNGV. Both 60 Vbeta primers and 13 Jbeta primers went into the PCR. Per the original data handling: Unique TCR beta chains totaled some 78 million in a later count, with approximately 11 million of them shared. Sequencing used immunoSEQ multiplex PCR; TCRdb keeps in-frame clones, though not all of them. V and J calls and clone size are copied from that table; D and trimming were computed from the DNA. The sample includes about 60,000 clones, more than 75% of them seen just once.

The TCR originated in a man in his late teens or twenties in good health and CMV-seronegative. V gene TRBV11-2 combines with J gene TRBJ1-6, with TRBD1 as a possible D gene (5 bases). The sequenced sample consisted of PBMCs. The CDR3 protein is CASSLGTTSPLHF. DNA of the CDR3: TGTGCCAGCAGCCTCGGGACTACTTCACCCCTCCACTTT.